Below are 27 T cell receptor beta chains sequenced from a single sample in a study of blood T cell repertoires in COVID-19 (dated by TCRdb to between 2020 and 2021). The library was prepared using the immunoSEQ multiplex PCR assay. In its TCRdb copy, this immuneACCESS table keeps in-frame sequences only and misses some clones. Where compared with another copy, unresolved V genes explain less than half of these, and the others have no known cause. This sample gives 200,000 to 250,000 clones in total; 65% to 90% of them show up just once. Roughly 7.4% of the sample comes from the top ten. Source material: peripheral blood. The receptors were gathered from a woman between 50 and 59 years old with acute or convalescent COVID-19.

The rearrangement uses TRBV6-6 and TRBJ1-4; maybe TRBD1 (5 bases). The CDR3 length is 14 residues. V lost 0 bases, J lost 6 bases, and 8 bases lay in between. CDR1 is MNHNY and CDR2 is SVGAGI in the germline V gene (reference sequence). The CDR3 nucleotides read TGTGCCAGCAGTTACTCGCGGGGGGATGAAAAACTGTTTTTT. Protein: CASSYSRGDEKLFF.

CDR3: CASRTSSVQTQYF. In DNA, the CDR3 is TGTGCCAGCAGGACTAGCTCAGTTCAGACCCAGTACTTC. V gene TRBV6-5 combines with J gene TRBJ2-5; 7 positions match TRBD2. V dropped 6 bases and J dropped 6; count of bases not matched to a gene: 7. Germline CDR1 is MNHEY and CDR2 is SVGAGI. The CDR3 has 13 residues.

In DNA, the CDR3 is TGTGCCAGCAGCCCGCTTCAGGGAAGGGATTCACCCCTCCACTTT. This encodes CASSPLQGRDSPLHF. The chain links TRBV6-5 to TRBJ1-6, with TRBD1 as a possible D gene (5 bases). The CDR3 loop spans 15 amino acids. V was clipped by 6 bases and J by 8 bases, with 17 bases between them. Germline lookup yields CDR1 MNHEY and CDR2 SVGAGI.

This clone is a singleton in its sample. The chain couples TRBV20-1 to TRBJ2-3; 8 bases line up with TRBD2. The germline gives CDR1 DFQATT, CDR2 SNEGSKA (reference sequence). There are 13 residues in the CDR3. Trimming removed 7 bases from V and 5 bases from J; junction bases left unmatched: 8. CDR3 protein: CSDSSGIKDTQYF. CDR3 nucleotide sequence: TGCAGTGATAGTAGCGGGATTAAAGATACGCAGTATTTT.

The table lists this clone with many counts. The chain employs TRBV19 and TRBJ2-1; D not resolved. In germline, CDR1 is LNHDA, CDR2 SQIVND (reference sequence). CDR3 length: 13 amino acids. Trimming took off 4 bases at V and 0 bases at J, with 4 bases between the two ends. This CDR3 reads CASSTRSYNEQFF. The CDR3 nucleotides are TGTGCCAGTAGTACCCGCTCCTACAATGAGCAGTTCTTC.

V and J are TRBV6-5 and TRBJ1-2; tentative D call: TRBD1 (5 bases). Per germline, CDR1 MNHEY and CDR2 SVGAGI. With 8 bases removed from V and 3 bases from J, the gap between germline ends came to 13 bases. The CDR3 loop spans 13 amino acids. CDR3 amino acids: CASGGSVDYGYTF. Here the CDR3 DNA reads TGTGCCAGCGGGGGGAGTGTTGACTATGGCTACACCTTC.

V and J are TRBV10-3 and TRBJ2-5; D possibly corresponds to TRBD2 (6 bases). Trimming took off 5 bases at V and 5 bases at J, with 15 bases between the two ends. Germline V gives CDR1 ENHRY, CDR2 SYGVKD. There are 14 residues in the CDR3. CDR3 coding DNA: TGTGCCATCAGTAGAACGGGAGAGGACGAGACCCAGTACTTC. It translates to CAISRTGEDETQYF.

This clone was seen only a few times. The chain carries TRBV27 and TRBJ2-7, with D possibly TRBD1 on 6 matching bases. The germline V gene encodes CDR1 MNHEY and CDR2 SMNVEV (reference sequence). CDR3 length equals 14 residues. V lost 3 bases, J lost 2 bases, and 11 bases lay in between. The CDR3 reads CASSLGRGTYEQYF. The CDR3 DNA reads as TGTGCCAGCAGTTTGGGCAGGGGCACCTACGAGCAGTACTTC.

This chain links TRBV12-3 or TRBV12-4 with TRBJ2-7; 7 bases align to TRBD1. Trimming cost V 4 bases and J 2 bases; bases outside gene matches: 2. The CDR3 runs to 13 residues. The CDR3: CASSSRGTYEQYF. The DNA of the CDR3 is TGTGCCAGCAGTTCCAGGGGGACCTACGAGCAGTACTTC.

This clone was detected only a few times. The chain uses TRBV19 and TRBJ2-1, with TRBD1 matching over 8 bases. Trimming cost V 5 bases and J 3 bases; bases outside gene matches: 3. This CDR3 comprises 14 residues. Germline V gene lookup returns CDR1 LNHDA and CDR2 SQIVND (reference sequence). CDR3 sequence (DNA): TGTGCCAGTAGTGTGACAGGGGACTACAATGAGCAGTTCTTC. It specifies CASSVTGDYNEQFF.

The CDR3 DNA follows: TGTGCCAGCAGTTTAGCCGGATCCTACGAGCAGTACTTC. Encoded protein: CASSLAGSYEQYF. The chain uses TRBV6-5 and TRBJ2-7; D is unresolved. Between the trimmed V and J ends, which lost 4 bases and 1 base, there was a span of 8 bases. Per germline, CDR1 MNHEY and CDR2 SVGAGI. The length of the CDR3 is 13 residues.

The rearrangement joins TRBV19 to TRBJ2-7; TRBD1 matches 9 bases. The V and J ends lost 5 bases and 2 bases, in that order; junction bases with no gene match: 10. The length of the CDR3 is 16 residues. Germline V gene data show CDR1 as LNHDA and CDR2 as SQIVND (reference sequence). The CDR3 nucleotides read TGTGCCAGTAGTGGGGGGACAGGGCGGGGAACCTACGAGCAGTACTTC. It translates to CASSGGTGRGTYEQYF.

The V and J genes are TRBV12-5 and TRBJ2-2; D is possibly TRBD2 (6 bases). The CDR3 is 13 amino acids. Deletions cut 6 bases from V and 4 bases from J, with 9 bases between. Germline CDR1 is LGHNT and CDR2 is FRNRAP. The DNA for the CDR3 is TGTGCTAGTGGCCTCGGGGGCACCGGGGAGCTGTTTTTT. Its protein is CASGLGGTGELFF.

This rearrangement joins TRBV7-9 to TRBJ2-4, with D possibly being TRBD2 (5 bases). The CDR3 totals 16 residues. V lost 5 bases and J lost 4, with 18 bases in between. Germline loops: CDR1 SEHNR, CDR2 FQNEAQ (reference sequence). The CDR3 sequence is CASSPGLGGLKNIQYF. DNA for the CDR3: TGTGCCAGCAGCCCAGGCCTGGGCGGGCTTAAAAACATTCAGTACTTC.

The genes are TRBV30 and TRBJ2-7, with 7 bases aligning to TRBD2. J gave up 2 bases and V 5 bases, and 6 bases lay outside the gene matches. Germline values: CDR1 GTSNPN, CDR2 SVGIG (reference sequence). The CDR3 is 13 amino acids. The CDR3 sequence: CAWSSGTTYEQYF. The CDR3 region has the DNA TGTGCCTGGTCTAGCGGAACGACCTACGAGCAGTACTTC.

V is TRBV2 and J is TRBJ1-3; 7 bases match TRBD1. The ends lost 11 bases at V and 3 bases at J; junction bases unmatched: 10. Germline CDR1 is SNHLY and CDR2 is FYNNEI. This CDR3 contains 14 residues. Here the CDR3 reads CAGNTGAGGNTIYF. The DNA for the CDR3 is TGTGCCGGCAACACAGGGGCGGGTGGAAACACCATATATTTT. Filled out from reference TRBV2 and TRBJ1-3, the complete variable domain reads EPEVTQTPSHQVTQMGQEVILRCVPISNHLYFYWYRQILGQKVEFLVSFYNNEISEKSEIFDDQFSVERPDGSNFTLKIRSTKLEDSAMYFCAGNTGAGGNTIYFGEGSWLTVV.

The chain links TRBV2 to TRBJ2-7; possible D gene TRBD2, 6 bases. V lost 8 bases, J lost 1 base, and 15 bases lay in between. Germline loops: CDR1 SNHLY, CDR2 FYNNEI. The CDR3 is 14 residues long. The CDR3 region is CASLGLPLSYEQYF. CDR3 DNA sequence: TGTGCCAGCTTGGGACTGCCCTTGTCCTACGAGCAGTACTTC.

The chain recombines TRBV5-5 with TRBJ1-2; perhaps TRBD1 as D (5 bases). This CDR3 comprises 16 residues. Germline V gives CDR1 SGHKS, CDR2 YYEKEE (reference sequence). V was shortened by 0 bases and J by 0 bases, with 12 bases between the two germline ends. CDR3 DNA sequence: TGTGCCAGCAGCTTGGATGGGGGGTACCCTAACTATGGCTACACCTTC. This gives the protein CASSLDGGYPNYGYTF.

V gene TRBV20-1 combines with J gene TRBJ2-2, with TRBD2 identical over 12 bases. CDR3 length: 16 residues. V lost 3 bases and J lost 3; bases outside the gene matches: 5. Germline values: CDR1 DFQATT, CDR2 SNEGSKA (reference sequence). The CDR3 DNA sequence: TGCAGTGCTAGTCTAGCGGGAGGGAGGGACACCGGGGAGCTGTTTTTT. It codes for CSASLAGGRDTGELFF.

This sequence joins TRBV30 and TRBJ1-6, with D possibly matching TRBD1 (5 bases). The CDR3 has 15 residues. Germline CDR1 GTSNPN, CDR2 SVGIG (reference sequence). V was pared by 1 base and J by 8 bases, with 15 bases between. This CDR3 is CAWSDDSLSYSPLHF. In DNA, the CDR3 is TGTGCCTGGAGTGACGACAGTCTGTCCTATTCACCCCTCCACTTT.

This CDR3 is CASSFSGTGTYEQYF. The CDR3 DNA follows: TGTGCCAGCAGCTTTTCAGGGACTGGGACCTACGAGCAGTACTTC. V and J are TRBV5-4 and TRBJ2-7; D might be TRBD2 (6 bases). CDR1 is SGHNT, CDR2 YYREEE, per germline (reference sequence). Trimming cost V 2 bases and J 2 bases, with 14 bases left between them. CDR3 length: 15 amino acids.

The chain has TRBV5-1 and TRBJ2-3; 9 nucleotides line up with TRBD1. Trimming removed 0 bases from V and 4 bases from J; junction bases left unmatched: 3. The germline gives CDR1 SGHRS, CDR2 YFSETQ. This CDR3 region has 15 residues. The CDR3 reads CASSLGGQGSDTQYF. The CDR3 DNA sequence: TGCGCCAGCAGCTTGGGAGGACAGGGGTCAGATACGCAGTATTTT. Supplemented by reference TRBV5-1 and TRBJ2-3, the full variable domain reads KAGVTQTPRYLIKTRGQQVTLSCSPISGHRSVSWYQQTPGQGLQFLFEYFSETQRNKGNFPGRFSGRQFSNSRSEMNVSTLELGDSALYLCASSLGGQGSDTQYFGPGTRLTVL.

This chain connects TRBV5-1 to TRBJ2-1; weak D call: TRBD1 (7 bases). The CDR3 runs to 14 residues. V lost 8 bases and J 5 bases, leaving 17 bases between the germline ends. Per the germline V gene, CDR1 is SGHRS and CDR2 is YFSETQ. The CDR3, as DNA: TGCGCCAGTTTTAGGGGGGACAGCAACAATGAGCAGTTCTTC. Translating it yields CASFRGDSNNEQFF. The variable domain in full, completed from reference TRBV5-1 and TRBJ2-1, reads KAGVTQTPRYLIKTRGQQVTLSCSPISGHRSVSWYQQTPGQGLQFLFEYFSETQRNKGNFPGRFSGRQFSNSRSEMNVSTLELGDSALYLCASFRGDSNNEQFFGPGTRLTVL.

J is TRBJ1-2 and V is TRBV5-4, with D perhaps TRBD1 (5 bases). This CDR3 region has 15 residues. From germline, CDR1 is SGHNT and CDR2 YYREEE (reference sequence). V gave up 2 bases and J gave up 3 bases, with 14 bases separating them. DNA for the CDR3: TGTGCCAGCAGCTTTGGGGCAGAGCGGGACTATGGCTACACCTTC. It codes for CASSFGAERDYGYTF. The whole variable domain, filled in from reference TRBV5-4 and TRBJ1-2, reads ETGVTQSPTHLIKTRGQQVTLRCSSQSGHNTVSWYQQALGQGPQFIFQYYREEENGRGNFPPRFSGLQFPNYSSELNVNALELDDSALYLCASSFGAERDYGYTFGSGTRLTVV.

J is TRBJ2-1 and V is TRBV11-2; possibly TRBD2 for D (5 bases). With 5 bases removed from V and 6 bases from J, the gap between germline ends came to 11 bases. This CDR3 is built from 13 residues. Germline CDR1 is SGHAT and CDR2 is FQNNGV. CDR3 sequence (DNA): TGTGCCAGCAGCCCCGGACTCTCCAATGAGCAGTTCTTC. Its translation: CASSPGLSNEQFF.

In this sample, this clone turned up a few times. This chain joins TRBV19 and TRBJ2-1; possible D gene TRBD2, 5 bases. V shed 0 bases and J shed 0 bases, with 15 bases lying between them. Looked up from germline, CDR1 is LNHDA and CDR2 is SQIVND (reference sequence). The CDR3 is made up of 18 amino acids. The CDR3, as DNA: TGTGCCAGTAGTATAGAAGGAGGCAGTACTAGCTCCTACAATGAGCAGTTCTTC. Protein product: CASSIEGGSTSSYNEQFF.

This clone was counted a single time. The CDR3 reads CASSDSGRSYNEQFF. The CDR3 nucleotides read TGTGCCAGCAGCGATAGCGGGAGATCCTACAATGAGCAGTTCTTC. The V and J genes are TRBV9 and TRBJ2-1, with 9 bases matching TRBD2. After removal of 3 bases from V and 1 base from J, the junction contained 2 bases not matched to a gene. Germline V lookup: CDR1 SGDLS, CDR2 YYNGEE. The CDR3 contains 15 residues.